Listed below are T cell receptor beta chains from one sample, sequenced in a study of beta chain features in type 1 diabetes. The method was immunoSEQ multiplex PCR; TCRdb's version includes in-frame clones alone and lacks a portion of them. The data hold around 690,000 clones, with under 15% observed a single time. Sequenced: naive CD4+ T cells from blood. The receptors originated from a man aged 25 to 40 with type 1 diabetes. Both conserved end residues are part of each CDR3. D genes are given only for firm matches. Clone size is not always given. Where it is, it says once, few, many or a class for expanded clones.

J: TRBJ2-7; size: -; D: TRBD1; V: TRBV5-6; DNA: TGTGCCAGCAGCCGCCCTGACAGGGGATATTACGAGCAGTACTTC; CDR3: CASSRPDRGYYEQYF
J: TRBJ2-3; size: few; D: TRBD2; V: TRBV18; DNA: TGTGCCAGCGGGGAGGCGGGGGACGCCACAGATACGCAGTATTTT; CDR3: CASGEAGDATDTQYF
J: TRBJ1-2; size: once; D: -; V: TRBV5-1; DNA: TGCGCCAGCAGCTCACAAGAACATGGCGGCTACACCTTC; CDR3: CASSSQEHGGYTF
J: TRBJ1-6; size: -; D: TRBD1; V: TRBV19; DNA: TGTGCCAGTAGTACCGGACAGGGAGGAAATAATTCACCCCTCCACTTT; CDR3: CASSTGQGGNNSPLHF
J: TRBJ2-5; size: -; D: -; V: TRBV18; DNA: TGTGCCAGCTCCAGGGACATCCAAGAGACCCAGTACTTC; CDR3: CASSRDIQETQYF
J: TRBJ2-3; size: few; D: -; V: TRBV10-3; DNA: TGTGCCATCACCGATCTAGCAGAGACAGATACGCAGTATTTT; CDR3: CAITDLAETDTQYF
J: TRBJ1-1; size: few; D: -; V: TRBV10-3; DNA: TGTGCCATCAGTGTTCGGGGGGCTCAGAACACTGAAGCTTTCTTT; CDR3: CAISVRGAQNTEAFF
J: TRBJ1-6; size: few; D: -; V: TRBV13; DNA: TGTGCCAGCAGCCCCGGACGGGGGGCGCACTTGGCCCTCCACTTT; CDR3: CASSPGRGAHLALHF
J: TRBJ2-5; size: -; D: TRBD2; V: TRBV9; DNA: TGTGCCAGCAGCATCGGGACTAGCGGGACTCTACAAGAGACCCAGTACTTC; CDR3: CASSIGTSGTLQETQYF
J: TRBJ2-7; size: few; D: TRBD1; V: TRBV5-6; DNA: TGTGCCAGCAGCTTCGGGACAGGGCGGAACGAGCAGTACTTC; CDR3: CASSFGTGRNEQYF
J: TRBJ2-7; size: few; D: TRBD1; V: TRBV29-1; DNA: TGCAGCGTGGGCTACAGGGGATACGAGCAGTACTTC; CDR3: CSVGYRGYEQYF
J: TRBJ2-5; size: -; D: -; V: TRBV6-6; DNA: TGTGCCAGCACCCTCCAGGGGGGTGGCCAAGAGACCCAGTACTTC; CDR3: CASTLQGGGQETQYF
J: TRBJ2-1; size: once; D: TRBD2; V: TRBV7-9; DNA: TGTGCCAGCATCCCAGGCGGGGCTAGCGGGGGGGCCTGGGATGAGCAGTTCTTC; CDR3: CASIPGGASGGAWDEQFF
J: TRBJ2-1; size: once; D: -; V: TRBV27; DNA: TGTGCCAGCAGTCCTGAAGCGGGTCATCGCGGGAATGAGCAGTTCTTC; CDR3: CASSPEAGHRGNEQFF
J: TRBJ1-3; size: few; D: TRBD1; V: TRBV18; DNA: TGTGCCAGCTCACCAGCGGTGACAGGGGGAAGAAACACCATATATTTT; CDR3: CASSPAVTGGRNTIYF
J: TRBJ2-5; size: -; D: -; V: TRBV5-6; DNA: TGTGCCAGCAGTATGGGTAGTCAGGGGCCCCTACCCCGGTACTTC; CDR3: CASSMGSQGPLPRYF
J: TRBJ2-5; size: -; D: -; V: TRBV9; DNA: TGTGCCAGCAGCGAAGGTACGACCGTGTACCAAGAGACCCAGTACTTC; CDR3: CASSEGTTVYQETQYF
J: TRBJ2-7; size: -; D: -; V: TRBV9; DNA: TGTGCCAGCAGCGTAGAGGCTTTGAGAGGCGAGCAGTACTTC; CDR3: CASSVEALRGEQYF
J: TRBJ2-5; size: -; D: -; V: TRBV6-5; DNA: TGTGCCAGCAGTTACAGGGCGCGGGAGACCCAGTACTTC; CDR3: CASSYRARETQYF
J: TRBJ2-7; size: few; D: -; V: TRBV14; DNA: TGTGCCAGCAGCCAAGGATATCTACAGGGTGGCTACGAGCAGTACTTC; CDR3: CASSQGYLQGGYEQYF
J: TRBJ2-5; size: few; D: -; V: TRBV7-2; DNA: TGTGCCAGCAGCGCATCCGGGGGGCTCCAAGAGACCCAGTACTTC; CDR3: CASSASGGLQETQYF
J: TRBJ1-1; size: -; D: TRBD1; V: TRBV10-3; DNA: TGTGCCATCAGTTTCAAACAGGGGGAGACTGAAGCTTTCTTT; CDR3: CAISFKQGETEAFF
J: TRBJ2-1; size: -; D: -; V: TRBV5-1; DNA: TGCGCCAGCAGAGACAGCCCGAGCTCCTACAATGAGCAGTTCTTC; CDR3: CASRDSPSSYNEQFF
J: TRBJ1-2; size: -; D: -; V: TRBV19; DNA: TGTGCCAGTAGTATAGAGCTCCGACTTCTCAACTATGGCTACACCTTC; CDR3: CASSIELRLLNYGYTF
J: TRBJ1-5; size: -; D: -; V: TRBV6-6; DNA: TGTGCCAGCAGTACCCCGGACAGAAGCAATCAGCCCCAGCATTTT; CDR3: CASSTPDRSNQPQHF
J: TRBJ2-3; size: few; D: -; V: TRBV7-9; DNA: TGTGCCAGCTTAACGGACAGCACAGATACGCAGTATTTT; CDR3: CASLTDSTDTQYF
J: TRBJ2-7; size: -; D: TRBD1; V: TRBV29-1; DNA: TGCAGCGTTGAAGGTTCCGGACAGGGGAACGAGCAGTACTTC; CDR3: CSVEGSGQGNEQYF
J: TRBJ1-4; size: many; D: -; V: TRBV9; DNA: TGTGCCAGCAGCGTGGATGTGGGGCATGAAAAACTGTTTTTT; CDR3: CASSVDVGHEKLFF
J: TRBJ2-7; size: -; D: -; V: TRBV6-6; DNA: TGTGCCAGCAGCGGAGAGGACGGCTTCGAGCAGTACTTC; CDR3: CASSGEDGFEQYF
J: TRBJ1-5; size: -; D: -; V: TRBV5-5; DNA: TGTGCCAGCAGTACCCGGGAAAGCCAGCCCCAGCATTTT; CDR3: CASSTRESQPQHF
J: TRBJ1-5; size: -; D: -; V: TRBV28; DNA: TGTGCCAGCGGAAAGGGGTGGAGCAATCAGCCCCAGCATTTT; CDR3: CASGKGWSNQPQHF
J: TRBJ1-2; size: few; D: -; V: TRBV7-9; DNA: TGTGCCAGCAGCTTTGTGGGAGGGGATAACTATGGCTACACCTTC; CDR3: CASSFVGGDNYGYTF
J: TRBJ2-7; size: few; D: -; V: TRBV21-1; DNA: TGTGCCAGCAGCCATTACAGGGGCGAGCAGTACTTC; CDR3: CASSHYRGEQYF
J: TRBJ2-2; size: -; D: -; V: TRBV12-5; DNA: TGTGCTAGTGTTTGGGGGATCCCAGGCACCGGGGAGCTGTTTTTT; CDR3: CASVWGIPGTGELFF
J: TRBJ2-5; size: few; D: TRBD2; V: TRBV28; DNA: TGTGCCAGCAGGGGGGGGAATGGAGAGACCCAGTACTTC; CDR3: CASRGGNGETQYF
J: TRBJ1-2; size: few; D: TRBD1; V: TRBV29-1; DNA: TGCAGCGTGGGGCGGACAGGGGGTGGTGGCTACACCTTC; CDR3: CSVGRTGGGGYTF
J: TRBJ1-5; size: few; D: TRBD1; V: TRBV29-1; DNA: TGCAGCGTTGCCGGGACAGGGTCGGGTCAGCCCCAGCATTTT; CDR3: CSVAGTGSGQPQHF
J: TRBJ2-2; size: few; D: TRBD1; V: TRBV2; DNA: TGTGCCAGCAAATGGGACAGGGGGCGAACCGGGGAGCTGTTTTTT; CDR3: CASKWDRGRTGELFF
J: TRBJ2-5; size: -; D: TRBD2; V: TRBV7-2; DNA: TGTGCCAGCAGCTTCCGCACTAGCGTGCAAGAGACCCAGTACTTC; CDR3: CASSFRTSVQETQYF
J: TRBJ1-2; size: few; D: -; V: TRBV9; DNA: TGTGCCAGCGAAAGAGGATATGGCTACACCTTC; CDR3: CASERGYGYTF
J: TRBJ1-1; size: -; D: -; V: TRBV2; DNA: TGTGCCAGCAGACGGGACTCCAACACTGAAGCTTTCTTT; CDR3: CASRRDSNTEAFF
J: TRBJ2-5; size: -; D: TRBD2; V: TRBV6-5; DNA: TGTGCCAGCAGGACTAGCGGGGAGTACGAGACCCAGTACTTC; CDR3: CASRTSGEYETQYF
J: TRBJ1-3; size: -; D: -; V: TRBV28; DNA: TGTGCCAGCAGGGGAAACACCATATATTTT; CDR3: CASRGNTIYF
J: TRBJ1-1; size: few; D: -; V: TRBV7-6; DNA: TGTGCCAGCAGCTTTGCCGGGACCCGATGGAACACTGAAGCTTTCTTT; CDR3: CASSFAGTRWNTEAFF
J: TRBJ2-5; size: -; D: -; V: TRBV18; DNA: TGTGCCAGCTCACCTACGGAGGAGACCCAGTACTTC; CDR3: CASSPTEETQYF
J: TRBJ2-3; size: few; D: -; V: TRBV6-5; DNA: TGTGCCAGCAGCCCGGGGGACGCAGATACGCAGTATTTT; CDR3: CASSPGDADTQYF
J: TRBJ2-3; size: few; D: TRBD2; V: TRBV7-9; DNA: TGTGCCGCCCGACTAGCTAGCACAGATACGCAGTATTTT; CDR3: CAARLASTDTQYF